The rows below give T cell receptor beta chains drawn from one sample of a study of a mutant IDH1 vaccine in newly diagnosed glioma. Their antigens are not known. TCRdb's copy holds only in-frame clones and misses some; the assay was immunoSEQ multiplex PCR. The sample comprises 30,000 to 40,000 clones, 75% to 85% of which are singletons, and about 5.5% rests with the top ten. This sample comprised PBMCs, obtained from a glioma patient whose treatment included an IDH1 peptide vaccine. These receptors all come from a man aged 35 to 55 with glioma. Each CDR3 is given with its conserved first and last residue. D genes are given only for firm matches. Size is stated for part of the rows, as once, few or many counts, or as a class when the clone is expanded.

.	TRBV13	TRBJ2-2	few	CASSFTTGELFF	TGTGCCAGCAGCTTTACTACCGGGGAGCTGTTTTTT
TRBD1	TRBV27	TRBJ2-6	once	CASSLTIGQGAAGANVLTF	TGTGCCAGCAGTTTAACAATCGGACAGGGGGCGGCCGGGGCCAACGTCCTGACTTTC
.	TRBV9	TRBJ2-5	.	CASSVEPDQETQYF	TGTGCCAGCAGCGTAGAGCCCGATCAAGAGACCCAGTACTTC
.	TRBV14	TRBJ2-7	.	CASSQSLLRGSPYEQYF	TGTGCCAGCAGCCAGAGCTTATTAAGGGGGAGCCCCTACGAGCAGTACTTC
.	TRBV5-6	TRBJ2-7	.	CASSLEHYEQYF	TGTGCCAGCAGCTTGGAGCACTACGAGCAGTACTTC
.	TRBV14	TRBJ2-5	once	CASSQDRTFGETQYF	TGTGCCAGCAGCCAAGATCGTACTTTTGGGGAGACCCAGTACTTC
TRBD2	TRBV6-5	TRBJ2-7	.	CASSYSIPSGSYEQYF	TGTGCCAGCAGTTACTCAATACCTAGCGGCTCCTACGAGCAGTACTTC
TRBD2	TRBV2	TRBJ2-3	.	CASSGEAGGDYTDTQYF	TGTGCCAGCAGTGGTGAGGCGGGGGGGGACTACACAGATACGCAGTATTTT
TRBD1	TRBV6-5	TRBJ2-5	.	CASSNRQGFGETQYF	TGTGCCAGCAGTAACCGACAGGGGTTCGGGGAGACCCAGTACTTC
.	TRBV5-6	TRBJ2-7	.	CASSFRDSPYEQYF	TGTGCCAGCAGCTTCCGGGACTCCCCCTACGAGCAGTACTTC
TRBD2	TRBV5-6	TRBJ2-3	.	CASSFGTSGSYTQYF	TGTGCCAGCAGTTTCGGGACTAGCGGGAGTTATACGCAGTATTTT
TRBD1	TRBV19	TRBJ1-5	.	CASSNRQGASNQPQHF	TGTGCCAGTAGTAACAGACAGGGGGCAAGCAATCAGCCCCAGCATTTT
.	TRBV7-9	TRBJ2-5	.	CASRGGVGSYQETQYF	TGTGCCAGCCGGGGAGGAGTCGGCAGCTACCAAGAGACCCAGTACTTC
.	TRBV7-9	TRBJ2-3	.	CASSFPVNALGPSTDTQYF	TGTGCCAGCAGCTTCCCCGTTAATGCACTAGGACCTAGCACAGATACGCAGTATTTT
TRBD1	TRBV5-4	TRBJ2-3	once	CASRLTGGSTDTQYF	TGTGCCAGCAGGTTGACAGGGGGTAGTACAGATACGCAGTATTTT
TRBD1	TRBV6-5	TRBJ1-2	few	CASSYTRTGGSYGYTF	TGTGCCAGCAGTTACACCAGGACAGGGGGGAGCTATGGCTACACCTTC
.	TRBV6-9	TRBJ2-3	few	CASARDRRTDTQYF	TGTGCCAGCGCACGAGACAGGCGCACAGATACGCAGTATTTT
.	TRBV7-8	TRBJ1-2	.	CASSNLRVNYGYTF	TGTGCCAGCAGCAACCTCAGGGTTAACTATGGCTACACCTTC
.	TRBV5-1	TRBJ2-7	.	CASSLEGRVMWEQYF	TGCGCCAGCAGCTTGGAAGGCAGGGTGATGTGGGAGCAGTACTTC
.	TRBV10-3	TRBJ2-3	.	CAISESVVPDTQYF	TGTGCCATCAGTGAGTCGGTAGTACCTGATACGCAGTATTTT
TRBD1	TRBV7-2	TRBJ2-2	once	CASSLAPGQGMVLFF	TGTGCCAGCAGCTTAGCGCCGGGACAGGGGATGGTACTGTTTTTT
.	TRBV7-9	TRBJ1-1	.	CASSLRQKNTEAFF	TGTGCCAGCAGCTTACGGCAGAAGAACACTGAAGCTTTCTTT
TRBD2	TRBV7-9	TRBJ2-1	.	CASSLDSGRRNEQFF	TGTGCCAGCAGCTTAGATAGCGGGAGGCGCAATGAGCAGTTCTTC
.	TRBV5-6	TRBJ1-5	.	CASSRLGQPQHF	TGTGCCAGCAGCCGGTTGGGTCAGCCCCAGCATTTT
TRBD1	TRBV5-4	TRBJ1-2	.	CASSPQGQGASYGYTF	TGTGCCAGCAGCCCGCAGGGACAGGGGGCGAGCTATGGCTACACCTTC
.	TRBV15	TRBJ1-4	.	CATSRGTHATNEKLFF	TGTGCCACCAGCCGCGGGACACATGCAACTAATGAAAAACTGTTTTTT
TRBD1	TRBV5-1	TRBJ1-3	.	CASSQGVRRISSGNTIYF	TGCGCCAGCAGCCAGGGGGTAAGACGGATTAGCTCTGGAAACACCATATATTTT
.	TRBV21-1	TRBJ2-3	.	CASSKRAGTDTQYF	TGTGCCAGCAGCAAGCGGGCCGGCACAGATACGCAGTATTTT
TRBD2	TRBV7-2	TRBJ2-1	.	CASSLPLGGGALSYNEQFF	TGTGCCAGCAGCCTACCGCTGGGCGGGGGGGCCCTTTCGTACAATGAGCAGTTCTTC
TRBD1	TRBV19	TRBJ1-1	.	CASTRDRVNTEAFF	TGTGCCAGTACCCGGGACAGGGTGAACACTGAAGCTTTCTTT
.	TRBV10-2	TRBJ2-7	.	CASSGLGQGQGEQYF	TGCGCCAGCAGTGGCCTAGGTCAGGGGCAGGGCGAGCAGTACTTC
TRBD2	TRBV30	TRBJ2-1	.	CAWSVPGTRYNEQFF	TGTGCCTGGAGTGTCCCCGGGACTAGATACAATGAGCAGTTCTTC
TRBD1	TRBV6-1	TRBJ2-5	.	CASRYRGKETQYF	TGTGCCAGCAGATACAGGGGGAAAGAGACCCAGTACTTC
TRBD1	TRBV19	TRBJ1-6	.	CASSIATGESSPLHF	TGTGCCAGTAGTATTGCCACAGGGGAAAGCTCACCCCTCCACTTT
.	TRBV19	TRBJ1-6	.	CASSFLRSPLHF	TGTGCCAGTAGTTTCCTACGGTCACCCCTCCACTTT
.	TRBV7-2	TRBJ2-5	.	CASSGPPREETQYF	TGTGCCAGCAGCGGCCCCCCGAGGGAAGAGACCCAGTACTTC
.	TRBV15	TRBJ2-7	once	CATSREVSDSYEQYF	TGTGCCACCAGCAGAGAGGTCAGCGACTCCTACGAGCAGTACTTC
TRBD1	TRBV19	TRBJ1-1	few	CASSPGGPNTEAFF	TGTGCCAGTAGTCCAGGGGGGCCGAACACTGAAGCTTTCTTT
.	TRBV5-1	TRBJ2-7	few	CASSVTGLDEQYF	TGCGCCAGCAGCGTAACCGGACTGGACGAGCAGTACTTC
TRBD1	TRBV28	TRBJ1-1	.	CASNENRGNTEAFF	TGTGCCAGCAATGAAAACAGGGGTAACACTGAAGCTTTCTTT
.	TRBV9	TRBJ1-1	.	CASSVGPGVGTEAFF	TGTGCCAGCAGCGTAGGTCCGGGGGTAGGCACTGAAGCTTTCTTT
.	TRBV4-2	TRBJ2-7	.	CASSQLWAVRDYEQYF	TGTGCCAGCAGCCAACTATGGGCAGTGCGGGACTACGAGCAGTACTTC
.	TRBV4-3	TRBJ1-5	once	CASSQVRARNQPQHF	TGCGCCAGCAGCCAAGTTAGGGCTCGCAATCAGCCCCAGCATTTT
TRBD1	TRBV5-1	TRBJ1-2	.	CASSEAHRGQGYGYTF	TGCGCCAGCAGTGAGGCTCACAGGGGGCAGGGTTATGGCTACACCTTC
.	TRBV4-1	TRBJ1-4	once	CASSQQPGENPNEKLFF	TGCGCCAGCAGCCAACAACCGGGGGAAAATCCTAATGAAAAACTGTTTTTT
.	TRBV28	TRBJ1-2	.	CASSEPGSYGYTF	TGTGCCAGCAGTGAACCGGGGTCCTATGGCTACACCTTC
.	TRBV12-1	TRBJ1-1	few	CASSLGQRRGRAFF	TGTGCCAGCAGCTTAGGACAGCGGAGGGGTCGGGCTTTCTTT
TRBD2	TRBV7-9	TRBJ2-1	.	CASSASSGSLTYNEQFF	TGTGCCAGCAGCGCCTCTAGCGGGAGTCTCACCTACAATGAGCAGTTCTTC
TRBD2	TRBV15	TRBJ2-1	.	CATSNVAGSYNEQFF	TGTGCCACCAGCAACGTAGCGGGCTCCTACAATGAGCAGTTCTTC